This note documents a single TCR beta chain sequence. The data were taken from a study of ipilimumab plus nivolumab after autologous stem cell transplantation. The data were produced by immunoSEQ multiplex PCR, yet TCRdb's version contains in-frame clones alone and is incomplete. In the table there are 4,800 or so clones, about 80% of which are singletons. The germline gives CDR1 LGHNA, CDR2 YSLEER. The ends were cut back, 0 bases at V and 5 bases at J, with 11 bases in the middle. The CDR3 extends over 15 amino acids. The sequence derives from a male donor with multiple myeloma. The chain is built from TRBV4-3 and TRBJ2-1; D gene unclear. The material sequenced was PBMCs, taken in a trial of ipilimumab plus nivolumab as post-transplant consolidation. CDR3 DNA sequence: TGCGCCAGCAGCCAAGATCTGGGCTTAAACAATGAGCAGTTCTTC. This translates into CASSQDLGLNNEQFF.